What follows are 30 T cell receptor beta chains derived from one specimen sequenced in a study of blood T cell repertoires in COVID-19. TCRdb keeps only in-frame clones here, not all; method: immunoSEQ multiplex PCR. The data hold fewer than 400,000 clones, with roughly nine tenths observed a single time. Sequenced input: PBMCs or T cells enriched from blood (not recorded which). The receptors were gathered from a man between 60 and 70 years old who had recovered from COVID-19.

The V gene is TRBV5-1, the J gene TRBJ1-2; 11 bases fit TRBD1. Germline V CDR1 and CDR2: SGHRS, YFSETQ. The CDR3 runs 17 residues. V shed 1 base, J shed 7 bases, and the junction held 12 bases outside the gene matches. The DNA for the CDR3 is TGCGCCAGCAGCTTGTCCTCATCCGGGACAGGGGGATCTGGCTACACCTTC. Translation gives CASSLSSSGTGGSGYTF.

The chain uses TRBV11-2 and TRBJ1-4; TRBD1 aligns across 9 bases. The trim removed 1 base at V and 3 bases at J, leaving 3 bases unmatched. The CDR3 has 16 amino acids. CDR1 and CDR2 from the germline V gene are SGHAT and FQNNGV. The CDR3 bases are TGTGCCAGCAGCTTAGCACAGGGGGCGTCTAATGAAAAACTGTTTTTT. This encodes CASSLAQGASNEKLFF.

The chain uses TRBV19 and TRBJ1-2, with D possibly being TRBD1 (6 bases). Deletions cut 5 bases from V and 3 bases from J, with 10 bases between. CDR3 length equals 13 residues. CDR1 and CDR2 (germline): LNHDA, SQIVND (reference sequence). Here the CDR3 DNA reads TGTGCCAGTAGTTCAGGGGAAGACTATGGCTACACCTTC. It specifies CASSSGEDYGYTF.

The chain recombines TRBV7-9 with TRBJ1-2, with D possibly being TRBD1 (6 bases). The V gene lost 0 bases and the J gene lost 7 bases, with 12 bases spanning the gap. From germline, CDR1 is SEHNR and CDR2 FQNEAQ (reference sequence). This CDR3 comprises 14 residues. In DNA, the CDR3 is TGTGCCAGCAGCTTAGCCGGGACAAGGGTTGGCTACACCTTC. Translation gives CASSLAGTRVGYTF.

This clone was detected only a few times. This sequence joins TRBV5-1 and TRBJ1-4, with TRBD1 matching 7 bases. Germline V lookup: CDR1 SGHRS, CDR2 YFSETQ. With 0 bases clipped from V and 2 bases from J, the junction kept 10 bases outside the gene matches. This CDR3 spans 18 amino acids. In nucleotides, the CDR3 is TGCGCCAGCAGCTTGGCCGGGCAGGGGGAGCGGACTAATGAAAAACTGTTTTTT. Translating it yields CASSLAGQGERTNEKLFF.

The chain is built from TRBV19 and TRBJ2-2, with 10 positions matching TRBD2. With 6 bases clipped from V and 6 bases from J, the junction kept 7 bases outside the gene matches. Per the germline V gene, CDR1 is LNHDA and CDR2 is SQIVND (reference sequence). This CDR3 is 15 amino acids long. The CDR3 DNA reads as TGTGCCAGTAGCCCTAGCGGGAGAAACCCCGGGGAGCTGTTTTTT. The encoded protein is CASSPSGRNPGELFF.

V gene TRBV6-5 combines with J gene TRBJ2-1; D is perhaps TRBD2 (5 bases). The CDR3 is 15 amino acids. The ends were cut back, 8 bases at V and 0 bases at J, with 14 bases in the middle. Germline CDR1 is MNHEY and CDR2 is SVGAGI. The CDR3 sequence is CASARRRSSYNEQFF. The CDR3 nucleotides read TGTGCCAGCGCGAGGCGGAGGAGCTCCTACAATGAGCAGTTCTTC.

This clone has more than one count but fewer than ten. The chain combines TRBV5-1 with TRBJ1-5; D call uncertain. The germline V gene encodes CDR1 SGHRS and CDR2 YFSETQ. This CDR3 is built from 15 residues. V lost 4 bases and J 2 bases, leaving 13 bases between the germline ends. CDR3 bases: TGCGCCAGCAGCAAAGACCCGGCGGGCAATCAGCCCCAGCATTTT. Translated: CASSKDPAGNQPQHF.

V is TRBV14 and J is TRBJ2-1, with 8 bases lining up with TRBD2. The CDR3 extends over 16 amino acids. After removal of 4 bases from V and 8 bases from J, the junction contained 13 bases not matched to a gene. Germline assignment: CDR1 SGHDN and CDR2 FVKESK. CDR3 coding DNA: TGTGCCAGCAGCCCCATGCCCGCTAGCGGGCTCCATGAGCAGTTCTTC. Translated: CASSPMPASGLHEQFF.

The J gene is TRBJ2-1, the V gene TRBV18; TRBD2 matches at 7 bases. The CDR3 contains 15 residues. Germline loops: CDR1 KGHSH, CDR2 LQKENI. The trim removed 3 bases at V and 2 bases at J, leaving 4 bases unmatched. The CDR3 here is CASSPGTTAYNEQFF. CDR3 sequence (DNA): TGTGCCAGCTCACCCGGGACTACGGCCTACAATGAGCAGTTCTTC.

The chain carries TRBV10-2 and TRBJ2-3; D is possibly TRBD1 (5 bases). The V end was cut by 3 bases, the J end by 1 base, with 8 bases between. CDR3 length: 14 amino acids. CDR1 WSHSY and CDR2 SAAADI come from the germline V gene. The CDR3 DNA reads TGCGCCAGCAGTGATATGGGGCGCACAGATACGCAGTATTTT. This codes for CASSDMGRTDTQYF.

The chain joins TRBV6-2 or TRBV6-3 to TRBJ2-7, with TRBD2 identical over 8 bases. Per the germline V gene, CDR1 is MNHEY and CDR2 is SVGEGT. This CDR3 has 18 residues. Trimming cost V 0 bases and J 3 bases; bases outside gene matches: 13. The CDR3 loop is CASSYSRGRRSGSYEQYF. For the CDR3, the DNA is TGTGCCAGCAGTTACTCGAGGGGAAGGCGCAGCGGGAGCTACGAGCAGTACTTC.

The chain uses TRBV7-2 and TRBJ2-7; D possibly corresponds to TRBD1 (5 bases). Looked up from germline, CDR1 is SGHTA and CDR2 is FQGNSA. The CDR3 sequence is 14 residues long. V dropped 4 bases and J dropped 0 bases, with 10 bases sitting between them. The CDR3 loop reads CASSSNGASYEQYF. DNA of the CDR3: TGTGCCAGCAGCTCAAATGGGGCCTCCTACGAGCAGTACTTC. Drawing the rest from reference TRBV7-2 and TRBJ2-7, the complete variable domain is GAGVSQSPSNKVTEKGKDVELRCDPISGHTALYWYRQSLGQGLEFLIYFQGNSAPDKSGLPSDRFSAERTGGSVSTLTIQRTQQEDSAVYLCASSSNGASYEQYFGPGTRLTVT.

This rearrangement joins TRBV28 to TRBJ2-6; 9 nucleotides line up with TRBD1. V gave up 6 bases and J gave up 1 base; unmatched junction bases: 13. The length of the CDR3 is 19 residues. CDR1 and CDR2 (germline): MDHEN, SYDVKM. The CDR3 is CASSPLPTGGNSGANVLTF. The CDR3 DNA reads as TGTGCCAGCAGCCCCCTCCCGACAGGGGGTAATTCTGGGGCCAACGTCCTGACTTTC.

The V and J genes are TRBV6-5 and TRBJ1-2; TRBD1 matches 8 bases. Germline CDR1 reads MNHEY; CDR2 reads SVGAGI. This CDR3 has 15 amino acids. Germline trimming cut 4 bases from V and 6 bases from J; bases unmatched to any gene: 10. The CDR3 loop reads CASSFQGAGSNGYTF. CDR3 DNA: TGTGCCAGCAGTTTTCAGGGGGCAGGAAGCAATGGCTACACCTTC.

This chain joins TRBV6-5 and TRBJ1-4, with D unresolved. The germline V gene encodes CDR1 MNHEY and CDR2 SVGAGI. V lost 2 bases, J lost 4 bases, and 8 bases lay in between. This CDR3 has 14 residues. DNA of the CDR3: TGTGCCAGCAGTTACGCGAGGTTTAATGAAAAACTGTTTTTT. Its translation: CASSYARFNEKLFF.

As to this clone: This CDR3 is also generated by other DNA sequences in the sample. This rearrangement joins TRBV7-3 to TRBJ2-1, with 13 nucleotides matching TRBD2. Germline V gene sequence: CDR1 SGHTA, CDR2 FQGTGA. The V and J ends lost 5 bases and 5 bases, in that order; junction bases with no gene match: 3. This CDR3 contains 15 residues. CDR3 sequence: CASSKGLAGNNEQFF. The CDR3, as DNA: TGTGCCAGCAGCAAGGGACTAGCGGGAAACAATGAGCAGTTCTTC.

Worth noting for this clone: The same CDR3 also results from other DNA sequences found in this sample. The chain employs TRBV28 and TRBJ2-1; tentatively, D is TRBD2 (5 bases). The CDR3 covers 14 residues. The germline gives CDR1 MDHEN, CDR2 SYDVKM. The ends were cut back, 3 bases at V and 1 base at J, with 7 bases in the middle. CDR3 coding DNA: TGTGCCAGCAGTTTGACGGGATCCTACAATGAGCAGTTCTTC. It is translated as CASSLTGSYNEQFF.

The V and J genes are TRBV7-3 and TRBJ2-7; 8 bases are a match to TRBD2. Germline CDR1 is SGHTA and CDR2 is FQGTGA. The CDR3 covers 15 residues. Unmatched junction bases numbered 13, after V lost 5 bases and J lost 7 bases. Here the CDR3 DNA reads TGTGCCAGCAGCGGGCGTTTAGCGGGACCCCCGGAGCAGTACTTC. Translated: CASSGRLAGPPEQYF. The variable domain in full, with the rest retrieved from reference TRBV7-3 and TRBJ2-7, is GAGVSQTPSNKVTEKGKYVELRCDPISGHTALYWYRQSLGQGPEFLIYFQGTGAADDSGLPNDRFFAVRPEGSVSTLKIQRTERGDSAVYLCASSGRLAGPPEQYFGPGTRLTVT.

This rearrangement joins TRBV21-1 to TRBJ1-5. TRBV21-1 is an annotated pseudogene. The CDR3 is made up of 14 amino acids. DNA for the CDR3: TGTGCCAGCAGCAAAGCTGTCGCGTTGGAGCCCCAGCATTTT. Translating it yields CASSKAVALEPQHF.

The chain is built from TRBV7-3 and TRBJ2-1, with D maybe TRBD2 (6 bases). Germline V CDR1 and CDR2: SGHTA, FQGTGA. The CDR3 totals 14 residues. V shed 4 bases and J shed 7 bases, with 14 bases lying between them. The CDR3 loop is CASSWDPRGNEQFF. For the CDR3, the DNA is TGTGCCAGCAGCTGGGACCCCCGGGGGAATGAGCAGTTCTTC. The whole variable domain, remainder taken from reference TRBV7-3 and TRBJ2-1, is GAGVSQTPSNKVTEKGKYVELRCDPISGHTALYWYRQSLGQGPEFLIYFQGTGAADDSGLPNDRFFAVRPEGSVSTLKIQRTERGDSAVYLCASSWDPRGNEQFFGPGTRLTVL.

The chain employs TRBV29-1 and TRBJ2-1, with 7 positions matching TRBD1. There are 15 residues in the CDR3. Germline trimming cut 4 bases from V and 8 bases from J; bases unmatched to any gene: 14. Per the germline V gene, CDR1 is SQVTM and CDR2 is ANQGSEA. The CDR3 DNA reads as TGCAGCGTTGCTAGAGGGGGCGCCAGGCCACATGAGCAGTTCTTC. As protein: CSVARGGARPHEQFF.

The V call is TRBV27, the J call TRBJ1-2; weak D call: TRBD1 (6 bases). This CDR3 is 15 amino acids long. Germline CDR1 and CDR2: MNHEY and SMNVEV (reference sequence). Trimming stripped 10 bases from V and 0 bases from J, with 18 bases between. CDR3 amino acids: CATTLWAGANYGYTF. In nucleotides, the CDR3 is TGTGCCACCACACTCTGGGCAGGGGCTAACTATGGCTACACCTTC.

The CDR3 sequence is CASSLTGTGQPQHF. The CDR3 coding sequence is TGTGCCAGCAGTTTAACAGGGACGGGTCAGCCCCAGCATTTT. The chain has TRBV6-5 and TRBJ1-5; maybe TRBD1 (6 bases). Trimming removed 4 bases at V and 6 bases at J, with 13 bases between. The germline CDR1 and CDR2 sequences are MNHEY and SVGAGI. The CDR3 has 14 residues.

The gene calls are TRBV29-1 and TRBJ2-7; maybe TRBD2 (6 bases). Trimming shortened V by 6 bases and J by 4 bases, and 19 bases separated the two germline ends. This CDR3 region has 14 residues. Germline loops: CDR1 SQVTM, CDR2 ANQGSEA. The CDR3 DNA follows: TGCAGCGTAGTTGCCCAGGACTACCCATACGAGCAGTACTTC. Residues: CSVVAQDYPYEQYF.

V gene TRBV11-1 combines with J gene TRBJ2-7; 11 bases agree with TRBD2. Trimming removed 1 base from V and 4 bases from J; junction bases left unmatched: 3. This CDR3 is 15 amino acids long. Per germline, CDR1 SGHAT and CDR2 FQDESV (reference sequence). The CDR3 sequence: CASSLVGTSGYEQYF. CDR3 in DNA: TGTGCCAGCAGCTTAGTGGGGACTAGCGGTTACGAGCAGTACTTC.

This clone appeared a single time. J is TRBJ2-1 and V is TRBV6-5; TRBD1 matches at 10 bases. The CDR3 is 15 residues long. From germline, CDR1 is MNHEY and CDR2 SVGAGI. The V segment lost 8 bases and the J segment 3 bases; nucleotides outside the gene matches: 7. The CDR3 reads CASGRDRGHYNEQFF. The CDR3 DNA sequence: TGTGCCAGCGGGCGAGACAGGGGGCACTACAATGAGCAGTTCTTC.

The rearrangement links TRBV29-1 to TRBJ2-1; D is unclear. V was pared by 6 bases and J by 5 bases, with 5 bases between. The CDR3 consists of 10 residues. The germline CDR1 and CDR2 sequences are SQVTM and ANQGSEA. DNA for the CDR3: TGCAGCGTCGCGGACAATGAGCAGTTCTTC. Translation gives CSVADNEQFF.

This clone is a singleton in its sample. J is TRBJ1-2 and V is TRBV7-3, with D possibly being TRBD1 (6 bases). The CDR3 is 15 amino acids. With 1 base removed from V and 0 bases from J, the gap between germline ends came to 9 bases. The germline V gene has CDR1 SGHTA and CDR2 FQGTGA. The CDR3 bases are TGTGCCAGCAGCTTAAGGGCAGGGGCTAACTATGGCTACACCTTC. It translates to CASSLRAGANYGYTF. Full variable domain (remainder filled in from reference TRBV7-3 and TRBJ1-2): GAGVSQTPSNKVTEKGKYVELRCDPISGHTALYWYRQSLGQGPEFLIYFQGTGAADDSGLPNDRFFAVRPEGSVSTLKIQRTERGDSAVYLCASSLRAGANYGYTFGSGTRLTVV.

The chain is built from TRBV4-1 and TRBJ2-2; 12 bases align to TRBD2. This CDR3 has 20 residues. V was pared by 4 bases and J by 4 bases, with 16 bases of the junction left unmatched. The germline CDR1 and CDR2 sequences are MGHRA and YSYEKL. The CDR3 nucleotides read TGCGCCAGCAGCCTACGGGAGGCTAGCGGGAGGGGAGCGGGCACCGGGGAGCTGTTTTTT. Amino acids: CASSLREASGRGAGTGELFF.